These 13 T cell receptor beta chains came from one sample sequenced in a study of blood T cell repertoires in COVID-19. Sequenced by immunoSEQ multiplex PCR; TCRdb stores in-frame clones only, minus some. The table has about 200,000 clones, almost 90% seen once; the top ten hold around 1.4%. The sequenced sample consisted of peripheral blood. Receptors originate from a man aged 18 to 29 with active or convalescent COVID-19.

This chain joins TRBV27 and TRBJ1-3; D possibly corresponds to TRBD1 (6 bases). This CDR3 is built from 15 residues. Looked up from germline, CDR1 is MNHEY and CDR2 is SMNVEV (reference sequence). Deletions cut 5 bases from V and 5 bases from J, with 16 bases between. The CDR3 DNA reads TGTGCCAGCAGTGCCCAACAGGGAAAAAGAAACACCATATATTTT. Its protein is CASSAQQGKRNTIYF.

This sequence joins TRBV7-8 and TRBJ1-6; D not certain. V gave up 5 bases and J gave up 9 bases, with 17 bases separating them. There are 15 residues in the CDR3. Looked up from germline, CDR1 is SGHVS and CDR2 is FQNEAQ. The CDR3 region is CASSPAMAQSSPLHF. In DNA form, the CDR3 reads TGTGCCAGCAGCCCCGCCATGGCCCAAAGTTCACCCCTCCACTTT. Complete variable domain (other parts from reference TRBV7-8 and TRBJ1-6): GAGVSQSPRYKVAKRGQDVALRCDPISGHVSLFWYQQALGQGPEFLTYFQNEAQLDKSGLPSDRFFAERPEGSVSTLKIQRTQQEDSAVYLCASSPAMAQSSPLHFGNGTRLTVT.

V gene TRBV14 combines with J gene TRBJ2-7, with 12 bases aligning to TRBD2. The CDR3 has 16 amino acids. With V trimmed by 0 bases and J by 6 bases, 6 bases remained unmatched. Germline loops: CDR1 SGHDN, CDR2 FVKESK. The CDR3 loop reads CASSQDRPSGRVEQYF. CDR3 nucleotides: TGTGCCAGCAGCCAAGATCGTCCTAGCGGGAGGGTCGAGCAGTACTTC.

This clone was observed once. The chain couples TRBV5-6 to TRBJ2-7; no clear D gene. Trimming took 4 bases from V and 5 from J, leaving 13 bases between them. The CDR3 runs to 13 residues. Germline loops: CDR1 SGHDT, CDR2 YYEEEE. CDR3 DNA: TGTGCCAGCAGCCTGACGCGGTCCGACGAGCAGTACTTC. Protein sequence: CASSLTRSDEQYF.

The chain recombines TRBV24-1 with TRBJ1-2; possibly TRBD1 for D (6 bases). The CDR3 totals 14 residues. Germline CDR1 is KGHDR and CDR2 is SFDVKD. With 3 bases removed from V and 7 bases from J, the gap between germline ends came to 14 bases. DNA for the CDR3: TGTGCCACCAGTGATGGACAGAGGGCATTTGGCTACACCTTC. Translation gives CATSDGQRAFGYTF.

In this sample, this clone turned up once. V and J are TRBV5-6 and TRBJ2-5, with 13 bases identical to TRBD2. Losses at the gene ends were 4 bases for V and 5 bases for J; bases not matched to a gene: 8. The CDR3 is 16 amino acids. Germline V gives CDR1 SGHDT, CDR2 YYEEEE. In nucleotides, the CDR3 is TGTGCCAGCAGCCTGGGACTAGCGGGGCGCCGGGAGACCCAGTACTTC. Its translation: CASSLGLAGRRETQYF.

This chain joins TRBV4-2 and TRBJ2-1; a possible D gene is TRBD1 (5 bases). Germline CDR1 LGHNA, CDR2 YNFKEQ. Between the trimmed V and J ends, which lost 0 bases and 0 bases, there was a span of 9 bases. The CDR3 length is 16 residues. This CDR3 is CASSQEGESSYNEQFF. The CDR3 region has the DNA TGTGCCAGCAGCCAAGAAGGGGAAAGCTCCTACAATGAGCAGTTCTTC.

The chain uses TRBV28 and TRBJ2-1, with a weak D call TRBD2 (7 bases). V was clipped by 6 bases and J by 3 bases, with 18 bases between them. CDR1 is MDHEN and CDR2 is SYDVKM in the germline V gene. The CDR3 loop spans 16 amino acids. CDR3 region: CASRTGGRGNYNEQFF. The CDR3 coding sequence is TGTGCCAGCAGGACAGGCGGGCGGGGGAACTACAATGAGCAGTTCTTC.

The chain has TRBV9 and TRBJ1-6; no definite D call. The V gene lost 0 bases and the J gene lost 0 bases, with 7 bases spanning the gap. Germline CDR1 SGDLS, CDR2 YYNGEE. This CDR3 spans 16 amino acids. The CDR3 loop is CASSVAWSSYNSPLHF. Written as DNA, the CDR3 is TGTGCCAGCAGCGTAGCCTGGAGCTCCTATAATTCACCCCTCCACTTT.

This chain links TRBV27 with TRBJ2-5; TRBD1 is a possible D gene (6 bases). This CDR3 comprises 14 residues. Per germline, CDR1 MNHEY and CDR2 SMNVEV (reference sequence). The V gene lost 4 bases and the J gene lost 5 bases, with 14 bases spanning the gap. CDR3 nucleotides: TGTGCCAGCAGTTCGAACAGGGTCAGGGAGACCCAGTACTTC. Translation: CASSSNRVRETQYF.

The rearrangement links TRBV7-6 to TRBJ2-1; D is uncertain. The V and J ends lost 4 bases and 2 bases respectively, with 12 bases between them. CDR1 and CDR2 (germline): SGHVS, FNYEAQ. CDR3 length: 15 amino acids. The CDR3 nucleotides are TGTGCCAGCAGCTCATCCCTGGGCCCCTACAATGAGCAGTTCTTC. Translation: CASSSSLGPYNEQFF.

The V and J genes are TRBV27 and TRBJ2-7, with a possible D match to TRBD1 (6 bases). Germline V CDR1 and CDR2: MNHEY, SMNVEV (reference sequence). The CDR3 totals 15 residues. Trimming took off 4 bases at V and 4 bases at J, with 17 bases between the two ends. CDR3 protein: CASSSGWGRSYEQYF. The CDR3 nucleotides read TGTGCCAGCAGTTCGGGCTGGGGGCGGTCTTACGAGCAGTACTTC.

The chain recombines TRBV14 with TRBJ1-2, with 7 bases matching TRBD1. In germline, CDR1 is SGHDN, CDR2 FVKESK. With 3 bases clipped from V and 4 bases from J, the junction kept 5 bases outside the gene matches. The CDR3 has 14 amino acids. CDR3 DNA sequence: TGTGCCAGCAGCCAGAGACAGGGAATCTATGGCTACACCTTC. This translates into CASSQRQGIYGYTF.